These 26 T cell receptor beta chains were all obtained from the same sample, sequenced in a study of T cell repertoires in cytomegalovirus infection. In TCRdb, the reads were re-called with MiXCR into one record per CDR3 protein. The sample lists 830,000 or so distinct CDR3 sequences, approximately 29% occurring once. The antigens of these receptors remain unknown. This material consisted of cultured CD8+ T cells from PBMCs, taken from culture after CMV antigen stimulation. These receptors originate from a human donor in good health (CMV status not recorded). Some clones in this sample may be carry-over from other donors' samples.

The chain has TRBV5-1 and TRBJ1-1; 8 bases fit TRBD1. The CDR3 is 15 amino acids. The junction had 9 bases not matched to a gene; V was cut back by 3 bases and J by 5 bases. Germline V lookup: CDR1 SGHRS, CDR2 YFSETQ. The CDR3 is CASSSTGAGKTEAFF. CDR3 sequence (DNA): TGCGCCAGCAGCTCGACAGGGGCAGGAAAAACTGAAGCTTTCTTT.

This clonotype appeared a single time. The gene calls are TRBV5-1 and TRBJ2-3; tentatively, D is TRBD1 (6 bases). Germline CDR1 SGHRS, CDR2 YFSETQ. V lost 4 bases and J lost 4, with 19 bases in between. The CDR3 spans 16 residues. This CDR3 reads CASSTANRELPDTQYF. The CDR3 coding sequence is TGCGCCAGCAGCACCGCCAACAGGGAGCTCCCAGATACGCAGTATTTT.

As concerns this clonotype: A read error may be the cause here, since a much bigger clone is one base away. The V call is TRBV27, the J call TRBJ1-5; the D is unclear. Germline CDR1 is MNHEY and CDR2 is SMNVEV (reference sequence). The CDR3 runs 16 residues. This CDR3 reads CVSSFRPTNINQPQHF. CDR3 nucleotide sequence: TGTGTCAGCAGTTTCCGCCCGACTAACATCAATCAGCCCCAGCATTTT.

The chain links TRBV19 to TRBJ2-3; D unclear. Trimming removed 8 bases from V and 2 bases from J, with 11 bases in between. This CDR3 is 13 amino acids long. CDR1 and CDR2 (germline): LNHDA, SQIVND (reference sequence). CDR3 in amino acids: CASGYSATDTQYF. As DNA, the CDR3 is TGTGCCAGTGGATATTCCGCCACAGATACGCAGTATTTT.

A remark on this clonotype: The junction does not match germline at one end; this may be a read error. CDR3 sequence: CANSYLPRDTQYF. CDR3 DNA sequence: TGTGCCAACAGTTACTTACCGCGGGATACGCAGTATTTT. V and J are TRBV6-2 or TRBV6-3 and TRBJ2-3; the D is unclear. The CDR3 loop spans 13 amino acids. CDR1 MNHEY and CDR2 SVGEGT come from the germline V gene.

The chain employs TRBV27 and TRBJ2-5; D remains ambiguous. The CDR3 totals 13 residues. V shed 5 bases and J shed 5 bases, with 12 bases lying between them. The germline CDR1 and CDR2 sequences are MNHEY and SMNVEV (reference sequence). In DNA, the CDR3 is TGTGCCAGCAGTCTGTCTTTCCGGGAGACCCAGTACTTC. It encodes CASSLSFRETQYF.

This chain uses TRBV9 with TRBJ2-3; 9 bases align to TRBD2. The CDR3 has 16 residues. Germline V gene data show CDR1 as SGDLS and CDR2 as YYNGEE. V was pared by 0 bases and J by 5 bases, with 7 bases of the junction left unmatched. CDR3 loop: CASSVASGGLEDTQYF. The DNA for the CDR3 is TGTGCCAGCAGCGTAGCCAGCGGGGGGCTTGAAGATACGCAGTATTTT.

The V gene is TRBV12-3 or TRBV12-4, the J gene TRBJ1-2; D is unresolved. The CDR3 has 13 residues. Trimming pared 6 bases from V and 4 bases from J, leaving 12 bases between. The CDR3 is CASSPLLTYGYTF. The CDR3 DNA reads TGTGCCAGCAGCCCGCTATTGACCTATGGCTACACCTTC.

This chain connects TRBV4-3 to TRBJ2-1; maybe TRBD1 (6 bases). V was clipped by 0 bases and J by 4 bases, with 10 bases between them. This CDR3 is 15 amino acids long. Germline V gene data show CDR1 as LGHNA and CDR2 as YSLEER. Here the CDR3 reads CASSQDQGLYNEQFF. CDR3 DNA sequence: TGCGCCAGCAGCCAAGATCAGGGGCTGTACAATGAGCAGTTCTTC.

The rearrangement joins TRBV6-6 to TRBJ1-1; no firm D call. The CDR3 runs 15 residues. Germline V CDR1 and CDR2: MNHNY, SVGAGI (reference sequence). The V end was cut by 0 bases, the J end by 0 bases, with 8 bases between. The CDR3 DNA reads TGTGCCAGCAGTTACTCGGCGGGGATGAACACTGAAGCTTTCTTT. Its translation: CASSYSAGMNTEAFF.

Regarding this clonotype: Since the CDR3 does not end with the conserved phenylalanine or tryptophan, this likely comes from a read error. Because the CDR3's place on the DNA is in doubt, the DNA is left out and the CDR3 is given as listed by TCRdb. The rearrangement uses TRBV14 and TRBJ1-1. A total of 14 residues make up the CDR3, ends included. Germline values: CDR1 SGHDN, CDR2 FVKESK. CDR3: CASSQGSGLAEGRL.

The chain joins TRBV3-1 to TRBJ1-1; no clear D gene. The CDR3 is made up of 13 amino acids. Trimming cost V 0 bases and J 5 bases, with 7 bases left between them. CDR1 and CDR2 from the germline V gene are LGHDT and YNNKEL (reference sequence). The CDR3 DNA reads TGTGCCAGCAGCCAAGATTTTGGAACTGAAGCTTTCTTT. This translates into CASSQDFGTEAFF. Combining the CDR3 with reference TRBV3-1 and TRBJ1-1 gives the whole variable domain DTAVSQTPKYLVTQMGNDKSIKCEQNLGHDTMYWYKQDSKKFLKIMFSYNNKELIINETVPNRFSPKSPDKAHLNLHINSLELGDSAVYFCASSQDFGTEAFFGQGTRLTVV.

The sample holds many counts of this clonotype. The chain joins TRBV14 to TRBJ2-3; 13 bases agree with TRBD2. The CDR3 is 17 residues long. V gave up 3 bases and J gave up 2 bases; unmatched junction bases: 5. Germline CDR1 is SGHDN and CDR2 is FVKESK. The CDR3 reads CASSHWTSGGLTDTQYF. As DNA, the CDR3 is TGTGCCAGCAGCCACTGGACTAGCGGGGGCCTCACAGATACGCAGTATTTT. The full variable domain, its missing parts supplied by reference TRBV14 and TRBJ2-3, is EAGVTQFPSHSVIEKGQTVTLRCDPISGHDNLYWYRRVMGKEIKFLLHFVKESKQDESGMPNNRFLAERTGGTYSTLKVQPAELEDSGVYFCASSHWTSGGLTDTQYFGPGTRLTVL.

On this clonotype itself: One end of the junction does not line up with germline, which may come from a read error. The V and J genes are TRBV7-3 and TRBJ2-5; D gene unclear. CDR1 and CDR2 (germline): SGHTA, FQGTGA. This CDR3 has 13 residues. As DNA, the CDR3 is TGTGCCAGCAGCTTAACTCCTCAAGAGACCAAGTACTTC. Translation gives CASSLTPQETKYF.

This clonotype was recorded a few times. The gene calls are TRBV19 and TRBJ2-3, with D maybe TRBD2 (5 bases). Trimming left V 7 bases short and J 4 bases short, with 21 bases between. The CDR3 covers 16 residues. Germline values: CDR1 LNHDA, CDR2 SQIVND (reference sequence). The CDR3 here is CASTPLGGSLPDTQYF. CDR3 nucleotide sequence: TGTGCCAGTACCCCCCTCGGCGGGTCTCTCCCAGATACGCAGTATTTT.

The rearrangement joins TRBV5-4 to TRBJ2-5; 9 nucleotides agree with TRBD1. Germline V lookup: CDR1 SGHNT, CDR2 YYREEE (reference sequence). Trimming cost V 0 bases and J 5 bases; bases outside gene matches: 5. The CDR3 loop spans 15 amino acids. The CDR3 DNA follows: TGTGCCAGCAGCTTGGAAGGGACAGGGAGGGAGACCCAGTACTTC. As protein: CASSLEGTGRETQYF.

The rearrangement joins TRBV29-1 to TRBJ2-6, with 7 bases that match TRBD2. Germline CDR1 reads SQVTM; CDR2 reads ANQGSEA. V shed 7 bases, J shed 2 bases, and the junction held 2 bases outside the gene matches. CDR3 size: 13 residues. The CDR3 protein is CSARGAGANVLTF. CDR3 DNA sequence: TGCAGCGCCCGGGGGGCTGGGGCCAACGTCCTGACTTTC.

J is TRBJ2-1 and V is TRBV27; 8 positions match TRBD1. Germline-derived CDR1 and CDR2 are MNHEY and SMNVEV (reference sequence). With 2 bases clipped from V and 8 bases from J, the junction kept 8 bases outside the gene matches. This CDR3 has 15 residues. CDR3 DNA sequence: TGTGCCAGCAGTTTAAACCCGGACAGGGTCCATGAGCAGTTCTTC. Translating gives CASSLNPDRVHEQFF.

The chain links TRBV5-8 to TRBJ2-1; TRBD1 aligns across 9 bases. After removal of 5 bases from V and 10 bases from J, the junction contained 10 bases not matched to a gene. CDR3 size: 14 residues. Germline lookup yields CDR1 SGHTS and CDR2 YDEGEE. CDR3 protein: CASSFGTGTGEQFF. The CDR3 region has the DNA TGTGCCAGCAGTTTTGGGACAGGGACGGGCGAGCAGTTCTTC.

The V gene is TRBV14, the J gene TRBJ2-5; D is unclear. Germline V gene data show CDR1 as SGHDN and CDR2 as FVKESK. This CDR3 region has 13 residues. The V and J ends lost 0 bases and 4 bases respectively, with 6 bases between them. The CDR3 protein is CASSQDEGETQYF. The CDR3, as DNA: TGTGCCAGCAGCCAAGATGAAGGAGAGACCCAGTACTTC.

The chain employs TRBV20-1 and TRBJ1-2; the D is unclear. The germline CDR1 and CDR2 sequences are DFQATT and SNEGSKA (reference sequence). The CDR3 length is 15 residues. V was cut by 1 base and J by 10 bases, with 22 bases left in between. CDR3: CSARGRAVIKEVYTF. CDR3 coding DNA: TGCAGTGCTAGAGGGCGGGCAGTCATTAAGGAAGTCTACACCTTC.

The chain employs TRBV4-1 and TRBJ1-3; D remains ambiguous. Germline V gives CDR1 MGHRA, CDR2 YSYEKL. Trimming cost V 4 bases and J 0 bases, with 7 bases left between them. This CDR3 has 14 amino acids. CDR3 in DNA: TGCGCCAGCAGCCCGACAACCTCTGGAAACACCATATATTTT. This gives the protein CASSPTTSGNTIYF.

This chain connects TRBV24-1 to TRBJ2-5; D remains ambiguous. The CDR3 covers 14 residues. V was pared by 6 bases and J by 4 bases, with 14 bases between. Germline V gives CDR1 KGHDR, CDR2 SFDVKD. The CDR3 region is CATSPRESRETQYF. The CDR3 coding sequence is TGTGCCACCAGTCCCCGTGAGAGTAGAGAGACCCAGTACTTC.

This clonotype was recorded many times. This chain uses TRBV7-6 with TRBJ1-6; D is ambiguous. Trimming took off 4 bases at V and 8 bases at J, with 15 bases between the two ends. Germline CDR1 SGHVS, CDR2 FNYEAQ. The CDR3 extends over 15 amino acids. CDR3 region: CASSSFGGWYSPLHF. Here the CDR3 DNA reads TGTGCCAGCAGCTCCTTTGGAGGGTGGTATTCACCCCTCCACTTT. The complete variable domain, with remaining parts taken from reference TRBV7-6 and TRBJ1-6, reads GAGVSQSPRYKVTKRGQDVALRCDPISGHVSLYWYRQALGQGPEFLTYFNYEAQQDKSGLPNDRFSAERPEGSISTLTIQRTEQRDSAMYRCASSSFGGWYSPLHFGNGTRLTVT.

The chain links TRBV2 to TRBJ2-7, with D perhaps TRBD2 (6 bases). The CDR3 extends over 10 amino acids. V lost 10 bases to trimming and J lost 6 bases, with 10 bases between them. CDR1 and CDR2 from the germline V gene are SNHLY and FYNNEI. CDR3 nucleotide sequence: TGTGCCACGGCGGGACGCGAGCAGTACTTC. It translates to CATAGREQYF.

This chain links TRBV12-3 or TRBV12-4 with TRBJ2-1; 8 nucleotides line up with TRBD1. The junction had 11 bases not matched to a gene; V was cut back by 6 bases and J by 16 bases. The CDR3 loop spans 12 amino acids. The CDR3 nucleotides read TGTGCCAGCAGCCTTGGTGGGACAGGTGACTTCTTC. Amino acids: CASSLGGTGDFF.